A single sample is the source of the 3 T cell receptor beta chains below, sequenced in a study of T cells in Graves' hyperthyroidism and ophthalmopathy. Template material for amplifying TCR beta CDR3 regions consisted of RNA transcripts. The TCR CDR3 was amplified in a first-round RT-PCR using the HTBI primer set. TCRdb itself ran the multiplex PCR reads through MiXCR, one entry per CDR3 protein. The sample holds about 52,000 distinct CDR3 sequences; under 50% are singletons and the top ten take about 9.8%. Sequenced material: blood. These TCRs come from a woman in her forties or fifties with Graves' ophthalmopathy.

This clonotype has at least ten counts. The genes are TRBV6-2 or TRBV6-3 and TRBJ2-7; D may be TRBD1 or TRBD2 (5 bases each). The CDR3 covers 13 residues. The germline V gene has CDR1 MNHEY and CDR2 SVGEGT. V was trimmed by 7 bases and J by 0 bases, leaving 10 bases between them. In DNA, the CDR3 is TGTGCCAGCATCGGGACGGCCTCCTACGAGCAGTACTTC. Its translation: CASIGTASYEQYF.

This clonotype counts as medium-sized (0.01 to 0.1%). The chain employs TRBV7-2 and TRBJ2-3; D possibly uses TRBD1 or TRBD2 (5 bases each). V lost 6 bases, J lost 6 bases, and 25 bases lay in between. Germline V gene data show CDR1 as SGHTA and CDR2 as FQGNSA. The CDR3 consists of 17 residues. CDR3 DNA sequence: TGTGCCAGCAGTCACCAGACGGGGACCGCACAAGGGGATACGCAGTATTTT. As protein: CASSHQTGTAQGDTQYF.

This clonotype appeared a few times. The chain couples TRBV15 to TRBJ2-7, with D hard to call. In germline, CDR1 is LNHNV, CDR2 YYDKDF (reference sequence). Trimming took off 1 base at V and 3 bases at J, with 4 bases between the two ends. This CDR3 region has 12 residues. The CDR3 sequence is CATSRGGYEQYF. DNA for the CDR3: TGTGCCACCAGCAGAGGGGGCTACGAGCAGTACTTC.